A single sample is the source of the 29 T cell receptor beta chains below, sequenced in a study of T cell responses to AZD1222 COVID-19 vaccine. The protocol was immunoSEQ multiplex PCR, while the TCRdb copy is restricted to in-frame clones and leaves out a portion. The sample yields some 150,000 clones, 75% to 95% seen once. This sample comprised peripheral blood, obtained 28 days after the second AZD1222 dose. All receptors derive from an adult who received the AZD1222 COVID-19 vaccine.

V is TRBV24-1 and J is TRBJ1-1; TRBD1 agrees at 10 bases. The CDR3 sequence is 13 residues long. Trimming took 12 bases from V and 4 from J; bases not matched to a gene: 7. Germline V gene sequence: CDR1 KGHDR, CDR2 SFDVKD. The CDR3 bases are TGTGCCGCAAGACAGGGGGCGGCCACTGAAGCTTTCTTT. It yields the protein CAARQGAATEAFF.

This clone has only one observation. The chain couples TRBV2 to TRBJ2-3; 11 positions match TRBD2. The germline V gene has CDR1 SNHLY and CDR2 FYNNEI. This CDR3 has 17 amino acids. Germline trimming cut 1 base from V and 4 bases from J; bases unmatched to any gene: 7. This CDR3 reads CASSEGVTSGSSDTQYF. The CDR3 bases are TGTGCCAGCAGTGAAGGGGTAACTAGCGGGAGTTCAGATACGCAGTATTTT.

The chain recombines TRBV15 with TRBJ1-2, with 9 bases identical to TRBD1. Germline V lookup: CDR1 LNHNV, CDR2 YYDKDF (reference sequence). Losses at the gene ends were 1 base for V and 8 bases for J; bases not matched to a gene: 5. The CDR3 extends over 14 amino acids. In DNA form, the CDR3 reads TGTGCCACCAGCAGAGGAGGGACAGGGCAGGGCTACACCTTC. Amino acid sequence: CATSRGGTGQGYTF.

V is TRBV11-2 and J is TRBJ2-5, with 8 bases matching TRBD1. Germline V gives CDR1 SGHAT, CDR2 FQNNGV. V was pared by 6 bases and J by 4 bases, with 10 bases of the junction left unmatched. The CDR3 sequence is 15 residues long. Here the CDR3 reads CASSHSRGRPETQYF. The CDR3 DNA is TGTGCCAGCAGTCACTCCAGGGGGCGCCCAGAGACCCAGTACTTC.

The V gene is TRBV3-1 (or the pseudogene TRBV3-2), the J gene TRBJ2-5, with 8 bases fitting TRBD1. V shed 4 bases and J 2 bases; nucleotides not matched to a gene: 6. CDR1 is LGHDT and CDR2 is YNNKEL in the germline V gene (reference sequence). This CDR3 has 15 amino acids. CDR3 sequence: CASSRGQGGQETQYF. The DNA for the CDR3 is TGTGCCAGCAGCCGAGGACAGGGTGGTCAAGAGACCCAGTACTTC.

The V gene is TRBV2, the J gene TRBJ1-2; the match to TRBD1 covers 9 bases. CDR3 length: 16 residues. Per the germline V gene, CDR1 is SNHLY and CDR2 is FYNNEI. V lost 4 bases, J lost 1 base, and 7 bases stayed unmatched. The CDR3 DNA follows: TGTGCCAGCAGTGTTACCCGGACAGGGGATAACTATGGCTACACCTTC. Amino acids: CASSVTRTGDNYGYTF.

The chain joins TRBV12-5 to TRBJ2-3; 7 bases are shared with TRBD1. The CDR3 runs 14 residues. Per the germline V gene, CDR1 is LGHNT and CDR2 is FRNRAP. The V and J ends lost 11 bases and 1 base, in that order; junction bases with no gene match: 9. This CDR3 reads CAGTQGDRTDTQYF. Here the CDR3 DNA reads TGTGCTGGGACCCAGGGGGATCGCACAGATACGCAGTATTTT.

This chain links TRBV27 with TRBJ1-3; D not certain. V was cut by 5 bases and J by 0 bases, with 5 bases left in between. CDR1 is MNHEY and CDR2 is SMNVEV in the germline V gene (reference sequence). The CDR3 extends over 13 amino acids. The CDR3 sequence is CASSPSSGNTIYF. The CDR3 nucleotides read TGTGCCAGCAGTCCGAGCTCTGGAAACACCATATATTTT.

The gene calls are TRBV11-2 and TRBJ2-7; no clear D gene. This CDR3 is 14 amino acids long. Germline V gene lookup returns CDR1 SGHAT and CDR2 FQNNGV. Trimming stripped 0 bases from V and 0 bases from J, with 6 bases between. CDR3 coding DNA: TGTGCCAGCAGCTTAGACACATTCTCCTACGAGCAGTACTTC. Protein product: CASSLDTFSYEQYF.

The rearrangement links TRBV19 to TRBJ1-2; no clear D. V gave up 2 bases and J gave up 2 bases, with 9 bases separating them. The CDR3 consists of 14 residues. Germline V gene sequence: CDR1 LNHDA, CDR2 SQIVND (reference sequence). CDR3 sequence: CASSISEGNYGYTF. CDR3 bases: TGTGCCAGTAGTATATCCGAGGGCAACTATGGCTACACCTTC.

The rearrangement links TRBV5-3 to TRBJ1-1; 7 bases fit TRBD1. TRBV5-3 is reported as an ORF; its role is uncertain. The V segment lost 7 bases and the J segment 5 bases; nucleotides outside the gene matches: 17. This CDR3 contains 16 residues. The CDR3 nucleotides read TGTGCCAGACAGAAGGTCCTGACAGGGTGGATGACTGAAGCTTTCTTT. It yields the protein CARQKVLTGWMTEAFF.

Regarding this clone: This specimen includes other DNA sequences encoding the same CDR3. The J gene is TRBJ1-2, the V gene TRBV19; D uncertain. Between the trimmed V and J ends, which lost 6 bases and 1 base, there was a span of 9 bases. In germline, CDR1 is LNHDA, CDR2 SQIVND (reference sequence). CDR3 size: 13 residues. The CDR3, as DNA: TGTGCCAGTAGCCCAGGTAGTAACTATGGCTACACCTTC. Translated, it gives CASSPGSNYGYTF.

The chain recombines TRBV6-6 with TRBJ2-1; either TRBD1 or TRBD2 may supply D (5 bases each). The CDR3 covers 12 residues. The V and J ends lost 7 bases and 6 bases respectively, with 10 bases between them. Germline lookup yields CDR1 MNHNY and CDR2 SVGAGI (reference sequence). CDR3 in amino acids: CASKSGLNEQFF. CDR3 DNA sequence: TGTGCCAGCAAGTCGGGGCTCAATGAGCAGTTCTTC.

This clone was observed once. The chain links TRBV18 to TRBJ2-5; perhaps D is TRBD1 or TRBD2 (5 bases each). Germline V gene data show CDR1 as KGHSH and CDR2 as LQKENI. The CDR3 runs to 13 residues. Between the trimmed V and J ends, which lost 5 bases and 7 bases, there was a span of 14 bases. CDR3 DNA sequence: TGTGCCAGCTCATCCGGGACCTTAGGGACCCAGTACTTC. Residues: CASSSGTLGTQYF.

This chain uses TRBV6-1 with TRBJ1-2; 8 positions agree with TRBD1. Looked up from germline, CDR1 is MNHNS and CDR2 is SASEGT. V lost 3 bases, J lost 8 bases, and 8 bases stayed unmatched. The CDR3 spans 14 residues. CDR3 in amino acids: CASSDGRGLRGYTF. The CDR3 DNA follows: TGTGCCAGCAGTGATGGCAGGGGGCTGCGGGGCTACACCTTC.

V and J are TRBV12-5 and TRBJ1-2; the D gene is possibly TRBD1 (6 bases). The length of the CDR3 is 13 residues. The germline V gene has CDR1 LGHNT and CDR2 FRNRAP. Trimming took off 6 bases at V and 8 bases at J, with 16 bases between the two ends. The CDR3 here is CASGHGQYVGYTF. DNA of the CDR3: TGTGCTAGTGGCCACGGACAGTATGTGGGCTACACCTTC.

The chain combines TRBV11-2 with TRBJ1-1; 9 bases fit TRBD1. J was trimmed by 4 bases and V by 1 base; bases with no gene match: 4. The V gene's germline CDR1 is SGHAT and CDR2 FQNNGV. The CDR3 runs to 15 residues. CDR3 residues: CASSLGLGQGTEAFF. The CDR3 DNA sequence: TGTGCCAGCAGCTTAGGGTTGGGACAGGGCACTGAAGCTTTCTTT.

This rearrangement joins TRBV5-1 to TRBJ2-1; TRBD2 aligns across 8 bases. The germline gives CDR1 SGHRS, CDR2 YFSETQ. Trimming cost V 0 bases and J 0 bases; bases outside gene matches: 2. The CDR3 is 16 amino acids. CDR3 nucleotide sequence: TGCGCCAGCAGCTTGGGGAGCGGGAGCTCCTACAATGAGCAGTTCTTC. The encoded protein is CASSLGSGSSYNEQFF. Together with reference TRBV5-1 and TRBJ2-1, the CDR3 gives the full variable domain: KAGVTQTPRYLIKTRGQQVTLSCSPISGHRSVSWYQQTPGQGLQFLFEYFSETQRNKGNFPGRFSGRQFSNSRSEMNVSTLELGDSALYLCASSLGSGSSYNEQFFGPGTRLTVL.

This clone was picked up one time. V gene TRBV12-3 or TRBV12-4 combines with J gene TRBJ2-5; possibly TRBD1 or TRBD2 for D (5 bases each). V was shortened by 2 bases and J by 5 bases, with 9 bases between the two germline ends. The length of the CDR3 is 13 residues. The CDR3 sequence is CASSLRGVETQYF. CDR3 in DNA: TGTGCCAGCAGTTTAAGAGGGGTTGAGACCCAGTACTTC.

The rearrangement joins TRBV10-3 to TRBJ1-6, with 7 bases identical to TRBD1. The CDR3 sequence is 15 residues long. V shed 2 bases and J 7 bases; nucleotides not matched to a gene: 5. Germline V gene sequence: CDR1 ENHRY, CDR2 SYGVKD. CDR3 sequence: CAISEGGTANSPLHF. DNA of the CDR3: TGTGCCATCAGTGAGGGGGGGACAGCAAATTCACCCCTCCACTTT.

CDR3 amino acids: CASSLRGVTGNTIYF. The CDR3 DNA reads as TGCGCCAGCAGCCTACGCGGAGTCACTGGAAACACCATATATTTT. The rearrangement uses TRBV4-1 and TRBJ1-3; no clear D gene. In germline, CDR1 is MGHRA, CDR2 YSYEKL. The CDR3 has 15 residues. The germline V and J ends were trimmed by 4 bases and 2 bases, with 12 bases remaining between them.

The rearrangement joins TRBV30 to TRBJ1-5; TRBD1 might be the D (6 bases). The V and J ends lost 0 bases and 0 bases respectively, with 12 bases between them. This CDR3 has 16 residues. The germline V gene has CDR1 GTSNPN and CDR2 SVGIG (reference sequence). The DNA for the CDR3 is TGTGCCTGGAGTGTACGACAGGCCCGTAGCAATCAGCCCCAGCATTTT. Translation gives CAWSVRQARSNQPQHF. Supplemented by reference TRBV30 and TRBJ1-5, the full variable domain reads SQTIHQWPATLVQPVGSPLSLECTVEGTSNPNLYWYRQAAGRGLQLLFYSVGIGQISSEVPQNLSASRPQDRQFILSSKKLLLSDSGFYLCAWSVRQARSNQPQHFGDGTRLSIL.

This chain uses TRBV19 with TRBJ2-5; 10 bases map to TRBD1. V dropped 5 bases and J dropped 0; count of bases not matched to a gene: 6. CDR3 length: 16 residues. In germline, CDR1 is LNHDA, CDR2 SQIVND (reference sequence). The CDR3 DNA follows: TGTGCCAGTAGTTCCCCGGGACAGGGGCACCAAGAGACCCAGTACTTC. Its protein is CASSSPGQGHQETQYF. Supplemented by reference TRBV19 and TRBJ2-5, the full variable domain reads DGGITQSPKYLFRKEGQNVTLSCEQNLNHDAMYWYRQDPGQGLRLIYYSQIVNDFQKGDIAEGYSVSREKKESFPLTVTSAQKNPTAFYLCASSSPGQGHQETQYFGPGTRLLVL.

This clone was seen more than once but under ten times. This rearrangement joins TRBV30 to TRBJ1-2; tentatively, D is TRBD1 (5 bases). Germline-derived CDR1 and CDR2 are GTSNPN and SVGIG (reference sequence). The CDR3 totals 13 residues. V lost 0 bases and J lost 4, with 9 bases in between. Written as DNA, the CDR3 is TGTGCCTGGAGTGTACTGAGGGGCTATGGCTACACCTTC. The encoded protein is CAWSVLRGYGYTF.

The chain is built from TRBV3-1 (or the pseudogene TRBV3-2) and TRBJ1-1; possible D gene TRBD1, 5 bases. V shed 5 bases and J shed 0 bases, with 16 bases lying between them. Germline V gives CDR1 LGHDT, CDR2 YNNKEL (reference sequence). The CDR3 consists of 16 residues. CDR3: CASSARTKRMNTEAFF. DNA of the CDR3: TGTGCCAGCAGCGCCCGGACAAAAAGGATGAACACTGAAGCTTTCTTT.

V usage is TRBV2 and J usage is TRBJ1-5; D ambiguous. Trimming cost V 0 bases and J 6 bases, with 9 bases left between them. Germline-derived CDR1 and CDR2 are SNHLY and FYNNEI. This CDR3 contains 14 residues. The CDR3 coding sequence is TGTGCCAGCAGTGAAGCGCTTGCATCTCAGCCCCAGCATTTT. This codes for CASSEALASQPQHF.

The rearrangement links TRBV3-1 (or the pseudogene TRBV3-2) to TRBJ1-3; a weak D match, TRBD1 (5 bases). This CDR3 has 17 residues. Trimming stripped 1 base from V and 1 base from J, with 14 bases between. CDR1 is LGHDT, CDR2 YNNKEL, per germline (reference sequence). CDR3 sequence (DNA): TGTGCCAGCAGCCAAGCAGGGACCGCTTTATCTGGAAACACCATATATTTT. Translation gives CASSQAGTALSGNTIYF.

The chain recombines TRBV30 with TRBJ1-5, with D maybe TRBD1 (6 bases). Germline lookup yields CDR1 GTSNPN and CDR2 SVGIG (reference sequence). Trimming took off 4 bases at V and 1 base at J, with 14 bases between the two ends. The CDR3 consists of 15 residues. The CDR3 nucleotides are TGTGCCTGGACCCCCGGGACATTCAGCAATCAGCCCCAGCATTTT. It is translated as CAWTPGTFSNQPQHF. The whole variable domain, remainder taken from reference TRBV30 and TRBJ1-5, is SQTIHQWPATLVQPVGSPLSLECTVEGTSNPNLYWYRQAAGRGLQLLFYSVGIGQISSEVPQNLSASRPQDRQFILSSKKLLLSDSGFYLCAWTPGTFSNQPQHFGDGTRLSIL.

The chain couples TRBV6-1 to TRBJ1-5; D uncertain. The CDR3 is made up of 11 amino acids. Germline-derived CDR1 and CDR2 are MNHNS and SASEGT. V gave up 3 bases and J gave up 9 bases, with 6 bases separating them. CDR3 DNA sequence: TGTGCCAGCAGTGATCTTCCGCCCCAGCATTTT. It encodes CASSDLPPQHF.